This TCR beta chain was recovered during a study of OX40 agonist ivuxolimab in advanced cancers. Overall study: Patients received ivuxolimab, an intravenous treatment, every 2 weeks at 0.01 to 10 mg/kg.

Overall study findings and caveats: Among the lowest peripheral clonal expansion occurred in 0.1-3.0 mg/kg partial responders. CD4+ and CD8+ blood T cells expanded clonally by week 6 at 0.1 to 3.0 mg/kg.

As for this clone: The antigen is unknown.

The CDR3 is 15 residues long. Deletions cut 5 bases from V and 8 bases from J, with 20 bases between. Germline CDR1 is SGHNT and CDR2 is YENEEA. The table came from immunoSEQ multiplex PCR; TCRdb's copy has only in-frame clones and leaves some out. The sample has tens of thousands of clones, 91% seen once; the top ten hold around 2.7%. This clonotype was sampled from an adult with an advanced solid tumor such as melanoma, head and neck, liver or kidney cancer. The V call is TRBV11-3, the J call TRBJ2-3; D gene ambiguous. The source was CD4+ or CD8+ T cells sorted from blood, collected in a trial of the OX40 agonist ivuxolimab. The CDR3 nucleotides are TGTGCCAGCAGCCCCGACCAAACTTTGTCGGGTACGCAGTATTTT. Its protein is CASSPDQTLSGTQYF. The full variable domain, completed using reference TRBV11-3 and TRBJ2-3, is EAGVVQSPRYKIIEKKQPVAFWCNPISGHNTLYWYLQNLGQGPELLIRYENEEAVDDSQLPKDRFSAERLKGVDSTLKIQPAELGDSAVYLCASSPDQTLSGTQYFGPGTRLTVL.